The next 29 T cell receptor beta chains were all read from a single sample in a study of T cell clonotyping in hematopoietic cell transplantation. The repertoire was sequenced with immunoSEQ multiplex PCR; TCRdb's copy has only in-frame clones and lacks some. The table records 16,000 or so clones, more than 60% of them present only once. The sample in question was PBMCs, obtained 30 days after allogeneic stem cell transplant. The receptors derive from a male patient between 50 and 60 years old who had an allogeneic stem cell transplant from an unrelated donor, so T cells may come from the graft donor. Some clones in this sample may be carry-over from other donors' samples.

This clone has only a few counts. This chain uses TRBV6-1 with TRBJ1-2; D is possibly TRBD1 (6 bases). The CDR3 contains 15 residues. V was clipped by 6 bases and J by 5 bases, with 19 bases between them. Per the germline V gene, CDR1 is MNHNS and CDR2 is SASEGT. DNA of the CDR3: TGTGCCAGCAGCCCACAGGGAGGAAGGTGGTATGGCTACACCTTC. This translates into CASSPQGGRWYGYTF.

J is TRBJ2-5 and V is TRBV29-1, with TRBD1 as a possible D gene (5 bases). Near its end, the DNA agrees better with TRBJ2-7, so the J call may be wrong. Germline V gives CDR1 SQVTM, CDR2 ANQGSEA. The CDR3 is 11 residues long. In nucleotides, the CDR3 is TGCAGCGTTGAAGTGGGGCCCGAGCAGTACTTC. This gives the protein CSVEVGPEQYF.

The chain recombines TRBV30 with TRBJ2-7, with 9 nucleotides matching TRBD1. The CDR3 spans 12 residues. V dropped 3 bases and J dropped 6; count of bases not matched to a gene: 3. CDR1 is GTSNPN, CDR2 SVGIG, per germline (reference sequence). This chain's CDR3 is CAWRGQGREQYF. CDR3 sequence (DNA): TGTGCCTGGAGGGGACAGGGCCGCGAGCAGTACTTC. Complete variable domain (other parts from reference TRBV30 and TRBJ2-7): SQTIHQWPATLVQPVGSPLSLECTVEGTSNPNLYWYRQAAGRGLQLLFYSVGIGQISSEVPQNLSASRPQDRQFILSSKKLLLSDSGFYLCAWRGQGREQYFGPGTRLTVT.

The V call is TRBV30, the J call TRBJ1-4; the match to TRBD1 covers 7 bases. J was trimmed by 4 bases and V by 1 base; bases with no gene match: 9. This CDR3 comprises 16 residues. Germline V gene lookup returns CDR1 GTSNPN and CDR2 SVGIG (reference sequence). The CDR3 DNA follows: TGTGCCTGGAGTGCGTACCAGGGGGAGGTTAATGAAAAACTGTTTTTT. It is translated as CAWSAYQGEVNEKLFF.

This clone was counted between two and nine times. The V call is TRBV6-5, the J call TRBJ1-4; weak D call: TRBD1 (6 bases). CDR1 and CDR2 from the germline V gene are MNHEY and SVGAGI. V dropped 0 bases and J dropped 4 bases, with 9 bases sitting between them. The CDR3 spans 15 residues. The CDR3 here is CASSYSGGDNEKLFF. The CDR3 DNA is TGTGCCAGCAGTTACTCAGGGGGGGATAATGAAAAACTGTTTTTT.

The chain joins TRBV4-2 to TRBJ2-3, with a possible D match to TRBD2 (6 bases). The CDR3 is 17 residues long. V was shortened by 10 bases and J by 4 bases, with 27 bases between the two germline ends. Germline CDR1 LGHNA, CDR2 YNFKEQ. CDR3 sequence: CATTAPKLSGFADTQYF. CDR3 coding DNA: TGTGCCACCACCGCGCCTAAACTAAGCGGGTTTGCAGATACGCAGTATTTT.

This chain joins TRBV29-1 and TRBJ1-4; D is unclear. The CDR3 runs to 14 residues. Trimming left V 0 bases short and J 10 bases short, with 15 bases between. CDR1 is SQVTM and CDR2 is ANQGSEA in the germline V gene. CDR3: CSVEEETSLGKLFF. Written as DNA, the CDR3 is TGCAGCGTTGAAGAGGAAACAAGCCTGGGAAAACTGTTTTTT.

V gene TRBV30 combines with J gene TRBJ2-7, with D unresolved. Trimming removed 3 bases from V and 3 bases from J, with 18 bases in between. The length of the CDR3 is 15 residues. Germline CDR1 is GTSNPN and CDR2 is SVGIG (reference sequence). The DNA of the CDR3 is TGTGCCTGGAGGGGCTATGCACTCAGCAACTACGAGCAGTACTTC. Residues: CAWRGYALSNYEQYF.

The chain recombines TRBV30 with TRBJ1-5; unclear D gene. This CDR3 has 13 amino acids. The germline V and J ends were trimmed by 3 bases and 1 base, with 7 bases remaining between them. Looked up from germline, CDR1 is GTSNPN and CDR2 is SVGIG (reference sequence). DNA of the CDR3: TGTGCCTGGAGCTGGGAAAGCAATCAGCCCCAGCATTTT. This translates into CAWSWESNQPQHF.

This sequence joins TRBV19 and TRBJ1-6; D is possibly TRBD1 (5 bases). V was trimmed by 3 bases and J by 9 bases, leaving 15 bases between them. The germline V gene encodes CDR1 LNHDA and CDR2 SQIVND (reference sequence). The CDR3 totals 15 residues. CDR3: CASSILPGWTSPLHF. The CDR3 coding sequence is TGTGCCAGTAGTATTCTTCCAGGGTGGACTTCACCCCTCCACTTT.

The chain couples TRBV6-1 to TRBJ2-4; 9 bases align to TRBD2. CDR3 length equals 14 residues. Germline trimming cut 11 bases from V and 8 bases from J; bases unmatched to any gene: 13. Germline CDR1 MNHNS, CDR2 SASEGT. The CDR3 bases are TGTGCCGCAGACCGGCGGGGGGGGTACGACATTCAGTACTTC. This gives the protein CAADRRGGYDIQYF.

Comment on this clone: This same CDR3 is encoded by further DNA sequences in the sample. The chain couples TRBV30 to TRBJ2-7; D not resolved. The CDR3 totals 11 residues. V was trimmed by 1 base and J by 4 bases, leaving 5 bases between them. Germline V CDR1 and CDR2: GTSNPN, SVGIG (reference sequence). The CDR3 reads CAWSGQYEQYF. The CDR3 nucleotides are TGTGCCTGGAGTGGTCAATACGAGCAGTACTTC.

The V and J genes are TRBV4-1 and TRBJ1-1; D remains unclear. Germline CDR1 reads MGHRA; CDR2 reads YSYEKL. The CDR3 totals 15 residues. Trimming took 7 bases from V and 1 from J, leaving 16 bases between them. Here the CDR3 reads CASTLTETANTEAFF. The CDR3 region has the DNA TGCGCCAGCACCCTAACGGAGACGGCGAACACTGAAGCTTTCTTT.

The chain joins TRBV14 to TRBJ2-5; no clear D. CDR1 and CDR2 from the germline V gene are SGHDN and FVKESK. V was pared by 4 bases and J by 5 bases, with 11 bases between. The CDR3 sequence is 13 residues long. In DNA form, the CDR3 reads TGTGCCAGCAGCCGAACCGGACCCGAGACCCAGTACTTC. It codes for CASSRTGPETQYF.

J is TRBJ2-5 and V is TRBV25-1; 11 bases are shared with TRBD2. This CDR3 has 15 amino acids. The V and J ends lost 4 bases and 5 bases, in that order; junction bases with no gene match: 6. Germline V gene data show CDR1 as MGHDK and CDR2 as SYGVNS. The CDR3 DNA sequence: TGTGCCAGCAGTGTTGTACTAGCGGGAGCGGAGACCCAGTACTTC. Protein: CASSVVLAGAETQYF.

The chain employs TRBV29-1 and TRBJ1-4, with 8 bases identical to TRBD1. Trimming cost V 7 bases and J 7 bases; bases outside gene matches: 11. The CDR3 length is 14 residues. Per germline, CDR1 SQVTM and CDR2 ANQGSEA. CDR3 protein: CSAGQGDRREKLFF. CDR3 in DNA: TGCAGCGCCGGTCAGGGGGACAGGCGTGAAAAACTGTTTTTT. The full variable domain, with the rest looked up from reference TRBV29-1 and TRBJ1-4, is SAVISQKPSRDICQRGTSLTIQCQVDSQVTMMFWYRQQPGQSLTLIATANQGSEATYESGFVIDKFPISRPNLTFSTLTVSNMSPEDSSIYLCSAGQGDRREKLFFGSGTQLSVL.

A single count supports this clone. The chain combines TRBV2 with TRBJ2-2; possible D gene TRBD1, 5 bases. There are 11 residues in the CDR3. The V and J ends lost 7 bases and 5 bases respectively, with 5 bases between them. Germline CDR1 is SNHLY and CDR2 is FYNNEI. The CDR3 coding sequence is TGTGCCAGCAAGGGGACCGGGGAGCTGTTTTTT. Translating it yields CASKGTGELFF.

This chain uses TRBV5-6 with TRBJ2-7, with TRBD1 as a possible D gene (5 bases). The CDR3 runs to 12 residues. Germline V CDR1 and CDR2: SGHDT, YYEEEE. Trimming removed 6 bases from V and 0 bases from J, with 7 bases in between. CDR3 bases: TGTGCCAGCACCGACAGCTCCTACGAGCAGTACTTC. This gives the protein CASTDSSYEQYF.

The rearrangement joins TRBV7-2 to TRBJ2-7; D not certain. CDR1 and CDR2 from the germline V gene are SGHTA and FQGNSA. The CDR3 is made up of 15 amino acids. V lost 1 base and J lost 3, with 13 bases in between. The CDR3 DNA follows: TGTGCCAGCAGCTTAGTTAGTGGTCCTTTCTACGAGCAGTACTTC. Translating it yields CASSLVSGPFYEQYF. Based on the CDR3 plus reference TRBV7-2 and TRBJ2-7, the full variable domain is GAGVSQSPSNKVTEKGKDVELRCDPISGHTALYWYRQSLGQGLEFLIYFQGNSAPDKSGLPSDRFSAERTGGSVSTLTIQRTQQEDSAVYLCASSLVSGPFYEQYFGPGTRLTVT.

The chain combines TRBV28 with TRBJ2-7, with D possibly called TRBD1 or TRBD2 (5 bases each). Germline-derived CDR1 and CDR2 are MDHEN and SYDVKM. The CDR3 sequence is 15 residues long. V was trimmed by 3 bases and J by 3 bases, leaving 15 bases between them. The CDR3 loop is CASSFSQDWDYEQYF. CDR3 bases: TGTGCCAGCAGTTTTTCACAGGACTGGGACTACGAGCAGTACTTC.

This clone appeared a few times. This rearrangement joins TRBV7-9 to TRBJ2-4; D is ambiguous. The CDR3 is 18 amino acids. The germline V and J ends were trimmed by 1 base and 0 bases, with 16 bases remaining between them. Germline CDR1 reads SEHNR; CDR2 reads FQNEAQ (reference sequence). This CDR3 is CASSLGWADVLAKNIQYF. The CDR3 DNA reads TGTGCCAGCAGCTTAGGTTGGGCAGATGTTTTAGCCAAAAACATTCAGTACTTC.

This chain uses TRBV6-5 with TRBJ1-5, with a possible D match to TRBD1 (5 bases). Trimming removed 6 bases from V and 5 bases from J, with 14 bases in between. This CDR3 comprises 14 residues. Looked up from germline, CDR1 is MNHEY and CDR2 is SVGAGI. The CDR3: CASSLGGDHQPQHF. The CDR3 DNA reads TGTGCCAGCAGCCTCGGCGGGGACCATCAGCCCCAGCATTTT.

To note about this clone: The same CDR3 can be traced to other DNA sequences in this sample. This chain connects TRBV6-5 to TRBJ2-7; possibly TRBD1 for D (6 bases). The germline V and J ends were trimmed by 0 bases and 1 base, with 10 bases remaining between them. The CDR3 is 15 amino acids. Per germline, CDR1 MNHEY and CDR2 SVGAGI. As DNA, the CDR3 is TGTGCCAGCAGTTACTCCCTGGACAGTTCCTACGAGCAGTACTTC. Amino acids: CASSYSLDSSYEQYF.

The chain links TRBV19 to TRBJ2-7; 9 positions match TRBD1. Looked up from germline, CDR1 is LNHDA and CDR2 is SQIVND (reference sequence). The V and J ends lost 3 bases and 9 bases, in that order; junction bases with no gene match: 12. This CDR3 is 15 amino acids long. Here the CDR3 reads CASSIPGQGYERQYF. The CDR3 nucleotides are TGTGCCAGTAGTATTCCGGGACAGGGCTACGAGCGGCAGTACTTC.

This clone was counted between two and nine times. This chain connects TRBV7-2 to TRBJ1-2; D is uncertain. The CDR3 runs to 14 residues. Trimming removed 5 bases from V and 6 bases from J, with 16 bases in between. Germline V gene lookup returns CDR1 SGHTA and CDR2 FQGNSA. The CDR3 sequence is CASSMTVGVNGYTF. The CDR3 DNA reads as TGTGCCAGCAGCATGACCGTGGGTGTCAATGGCTACACCTTC.

V is TRBV5-6 and J is TRBJ1-5, with a tentative D call TRBD1 (5 bases). The germline V gene has CDR1 SGHDT and CDR2 YYEEEE. This CDR3 region has 18 residues. V was cut by 0 bases and J by 6 bases, with 22 bases left in between. In nucleotides, the CDR3 is TGTGCCAGCAGCTTGGAGGGTGGGGCCGGAGCATACAGTCAGCCCCAGCATTTT. This sequence encodes CASSLEGGAGAYSQPQHF.

This clone came up a few times. The V gene is TRBV9, the J gene TRBJ1-1; D unresolved. Germline V gene lookup returns CDR1 SGDLS and CDR2 YYNGEE. CDR3 length: 14 residues. V shed 3 bases and J shed 1 base, with 10 bases lying between them. CDR3 DNA sequence: TGTGCCAGCAGCGCAGACCAGGAGAACACTGAAGCTTTCTTT. Residues: CASSADQENTEAFF.

The chain recombines TRBV7-2 with TRBJ1-5, with 8 bases lining up with TRBD1. CDR3 length: 14 residues. V was clipped by 3 bases and J by 4 bases; unmatched bases: 2. Germline V lookup: CDR1 SGHTA, CDR2 FQGNSA. CDR3 residues: CASSFRDRNQPQHF. Written as DNA, the CDR3 is TGTGCCAGCAGCTTCCGGGACAGGAATCAGCCCCAGCATTTT.

The V and J genes are TRBV7-7 and TRBJ1-4, with D perhaps TRBD1 (5 bases). Germline CDR1 SSHAT, CDR2 FNYEAQ (reference sequence). There are 15 residues in the CDR3. The V and J ends lost 5 bases and 6 bases respectively, with 16 bases between them. CDR3 protein: CASSPRDGRDEKLFF. The CDR3 coding sequence is TGTGCCAGCAGCCCCAGGGACGGCAGGGATGAAAAACTGTTTTTT.